The clone carrying this T cell receptor (beta chain) was seen more than once but under ten times. Its target is unknown. The germline gives CDR1 SGHVS, CDR2 FNYEAQ. The CDR3 sequence is 16 residues long. Trimming took 2 bases from V and 4 from J, leaving 16 bases between them. The sample originates from a study of identical twins. The study's findings and limits: In beta out-of-frame sequences, the excess sharing between twins was weaker. Researchers caution that invariant MAIT and iNKT cells could partly confound zero-insertion analyses.

TCRdb re-derived calls from the 5' RACE reads in MiXCR, one entry per CDR3 protein. The sample lists around 690,000 distinct CDR3 sequences; around 21% were seen once. The data were also submitted as part of a second study, on T cells expressing NK-cell markers. As that report states: Clarity on HCMV specificity was lacking for the expanded NKG2C+ T cell clones.

The chain has TRBV7-6 and TRBJ2-3; possible D gene TRBD2, 7 bases. What was sequenced was PBMCs. The source of this sequence is a woman between 18 and 30 years old in good health. CDR3 in amino acids: CASSLSVRGGADTQYF. CDR3 nucleotides: TGTGCCAGCAGCTTAAGCGTGAGAGGGGGGGCAGATACGCAGTATTTT.